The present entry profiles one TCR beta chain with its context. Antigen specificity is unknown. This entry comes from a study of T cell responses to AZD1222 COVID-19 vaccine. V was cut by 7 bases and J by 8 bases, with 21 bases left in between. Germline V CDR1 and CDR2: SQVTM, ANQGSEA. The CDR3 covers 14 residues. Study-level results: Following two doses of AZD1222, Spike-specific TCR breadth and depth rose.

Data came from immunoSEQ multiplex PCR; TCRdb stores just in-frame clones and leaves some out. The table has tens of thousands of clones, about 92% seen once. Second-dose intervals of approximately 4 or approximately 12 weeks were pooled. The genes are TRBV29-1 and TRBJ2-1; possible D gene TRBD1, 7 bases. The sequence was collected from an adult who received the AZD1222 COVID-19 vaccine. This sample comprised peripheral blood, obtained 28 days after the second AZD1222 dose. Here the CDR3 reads CSARRRGRIYEQFF. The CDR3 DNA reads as TGCAGCGCACGCCGGAGGGGGCGAATCTATGAGCAGTTCTTC.